The 18 T cell receptor beta chains listed next were all sequenced from one sample in a study of blood T cell repertoires in COVID-19. Libraries were prepared by immunoSEQ multiplex PCR; TCRdb keeps only in-frame clonotypes and omits some of them. The table lists under 200,000 clones, just over 85% of them singletons. Input material: peripheral blood. The receptor source for this set is a man aged 50-60 years with active or convalescent COVID-19.

The chain links TRBV6-1 to TRBJ2-7; the match to TRBD1 covers 9 bases. The germline V gene encodes CDR1 MNHNS and CDR2 SASEGT. This CDR3 region has 15 residues. The V and J ends lost 0 bases and 3 bases, in that order; junction bases with no gene match: 3. DNA of the CDR3: TGTGCCAGCAGTGAAGCGGGGACAGGGATCTACGAGCAGTACTTC. As protein: CASSEAGTGIYEQYF.

The chain uses TRBV3-1 (or the pseudogene TRBV3-2) and TRBJ2-7; 7 bases are a match to TRBD1. The CDR3 has 13 residues. V lost 3 bases, J lost 6 bases, and 5 bases stayed unmatched. The germline V gene has CDR1 LGHDT and CDR2 YNNKEL (reference sequence). The CDR3 sequence: CASSHEQGSEQYF. In nucleotides, the CDR3 is TGTGCCAGCAGCCACGAACAGGGGTCCGAGCAGTACTTC.

The chain is built from TRBV15 and TRBJ1-1; 11 bases fit TRBD1. Germline lookup yields CDR1 LNHNV and CDR2 YYDKDF (reference sequence). This CDR3 region has 15 residues. V lost 2 bases and J lost 5; bases outside the gene matches: 4. CDR3 region: CATSRPGQGGTEAFF. CDR3 bases: TGTGCCACCAGCAGACCGGGACAGGGGGGTACTGAAGCTTTCTTT.

The chain combines TRBV27 with TRBJ1-6; D is possibly TRBD1 (6 bases). CDR1 is MNHEY, CDR2 SMNVEV, per germline (reference sequence). Trimming shortened V by 2 bases and J by 5 bases, and 10 bases separated the two germline ends. This CDR3 is 15 amino acids long. This CDR3 is CASSLGQGNNSPLHF. The CDR3 nucleotides are TGTGCCAGCAGTTTAGGTCAGGGGAATAATTCACCCCTCCACTTT.

This clone was counted once. The gene calls are TRBV4-3 and TRBJ2-6; 8 bases align to TRBD2. The CDR3 spans 16 residues. The germline V gene has CDR1 LGHNA and CDR2 YSLEER. With 4 bases clipped from V and 0 bases from J, the junction kept 2 bases outside the gene matches. In nucleotides, the CDR3 is TGCGCCAGCAGCCCGGGGGGGCCCTCTGGGGCCAACGTCCTGACTTTC. Protein sequence: CASSPGGPSGANVLTF.

The chain recombines TRBV4-3 with TRBJ1-2; weak D call: TRBD1 (5 bases). CDR1 is LGHNA and CDR2 is YSLEER in the germline V gene. V was cut by 1 base and J by 5 bases, with 11 bases left in between. This CDR3 spans 14 amino acids. The CDR3 sequence: CASSQGFAGYGYTF. CDR3 nucleotides: TGCGCCAGCAGCCAAGGTTTTGCAGGGTATGGCTACACCTTC.

V is TRBV7-8 and J is TRBJ2-7; TRBD1 matches at 7 bases. The ends lost 6 bases at V and 5 bases at J; junction bases unmatched: 10. Germline CDR1 and CDR2: SGHVS and FQNEAQ. This CDR3 is built from 14 residues. In DNA, the CDR3 is TGTGCCAGCAGAAATGACAGGGTTGGCAACGAGCAGTACTTC. Protein: CASRNDRVGNEQYF. The full variable domain, in which reference TRBV7-8 and TRBJ2-7 provide the parts outside the CDR3, is GAGVSQSPRYKVAKRGQDVALRCDPISGHVSLFWYQQALGQGPEFLTYFQNEAQLDKSGLPSDRFFAERPEGSVSTLKIQRTQQEDSAVYLCASRNDRVGNEQYFGPGTRLTVT.

The rearrangement uses TRBV14 and TRBJ1-1; 9 nucleotides agree with TRBD1. The junction had 7 bases not matched to a gene; V was cut back by 3 bases and J by 8 bases. Per the germline V gene, CDR1 is SGHDN and CDR2 is FVKESK. The CDR3 has 14 residues. The CDR3, as DNA: TGTGCCAGCAGCCACCGGACAGGGGTCTCAGAAGCTTTCTTT. Translation: CASSHRTGVSEAFF.

The chain carries TRBV10-1 and TRBJ1-5, with 8 bases aligning to TRBD1. Germline lookup yields CDR1 WNHNN and CDR2 SYGVQD (reference sequence). The CDR3 covers 16 residues. V lost 3 bases and J lost 6; bases outside the gene matches: 10. Here the CDR3 reads CASSDYVDRGSQPQHF. The CDR3 coding sequence is TGCGCCAGCAGTGACTACGTTGACAGGGGAAGTCAGCCCCAGCATTTT.

This clone is a singleton in its sample. The rearrangement joins TRBV6-5 to TRBJ1-1, with 7 positions matching TRBD1. The CDR3 is 11 amino acids. The V segment lost 10 bases and the J segment 9 bases; nucleotides outside the gene matches: 8. The germline CDR1 and CDR2 sequences are MNHEY and SVGAGI. CDR3 region: CAIRTGAKAFF. The CDR3 nucleotides read TGTGCCATCAGAACAGGGGCGAAAGCTTTCTTT.

This clone was detected only once. The rearrangement uses TRBV4-3 and TRBJ1-5; D is perhaps TRBD1 (5 bases). This CDR3 region has 16 residues. Germline V gene lookup returns CDR1 LGHNA and CDR2 YSLEER. Trimming removed 2 bases at V and 2 bases at J, with 13 bases between. The CDR3 loop reads CASSQSRVVRNQPQHF. CDR3 nucleotide sequence: TGCGCCAGCAGCCAATCCAGGGTCGTTCGCAATCAGCCCCAGCATTTT.

J is TRBJ1-6 and V is TRBV6-5, with D unclear. V lost 6 bases to trimming and J lost 7 bases, with 10 bases between them. CDR3 size: 13 residues. CDR1 and CDR2 (germline): MNHEY, SVGAGI. CDR3 sequence: CASRRRKNSPLHF. In nucleotides, the CDR3 is TGTGCCAGCAGGAGGCGGAAGAATTCACCCCTCCACTTT.

The chain joins TRBV5-8 to TRBJ2-5; D remains unclear. The CDR3 has 17 residues. CDR1 and CDR2 from the germline V gene are SGHTS and YDEGEE. Deletions cut 2 bases from V and 1 base from J, with 18 bases between. CDR3 region: CASSFDRNSRSQETQYF. The CDR3 bases are TGTGCCAGCAGCTTCGATCGAAACAGTCGTTCCCAAGAGACCCAGTACTTC.

The chain combines TRBV19 with TRBJ1-6; 8 bases align to TRBD1. J lost 0 bases, V lost 3 bases, and 4 bases had no gene match. CDR3 length: 17 amino acids. Per germline, CDR1 LNHDA and CDR2 SQIVND (reference sequence). The CDR3 DNA reads as TGTGCCAGTAGTATTGGACAGGGAAGCTCCTATAATTCACCCCTCCACTTT. Protein: CASSIGQGSSYNSPLHF. Full variable domain (missing parts from reference TRBV19 and TRBJ1-6): DGGITQSPKYLFRKEGQNVTLSCEQNLNHDAMYWYRQDPGQGLRLIYYSQIVNDFQKGDIAEGYSVSREKKESFPLTVTSAQKNPTAFYLCASSIGQGSSYNSPLHFGNGTRLTVT.

V usage is TRBV5-4 and J usage is TRBJ2-3; D is undetermined. The V gene lost 1 base and the J gene lost 6 bases, with 9 bases spanning the gap. The CDR3 runs to 13 residues. The germline V gene encodes CDR1 SGHNT and CDR2 YYREEE (reference sequence). CDR3 region: CASSLLSSDTQYF. The CDR3 nucleotides read TGTGCCAGCAGCTTGTTGTCCTCGGATACGCAGTATTTT.

This clone appeared once. One end of the junction is discordant with germline, which a read error may explain. The genes are TRBV9 and TRBJ2-1; the D gene is possibly TRBD2 (6 bases). This CDR3 is built from 16 residues. Germline V gives CDR1 SGDLS, CDR2 YYNGEE. The CDR3 is CASSVDLAPRAGEQFF. CDR3 sequence (DNA): TGTGCCAGCAGTGTAGACCTAGCTCCCAGAGCGGGTGAGCAGTTCTTC.

This clone was counted between two and nine times. This sequence joins TRBV7-2 and TRBJ1-2; D is ambiguous. Germline V gene sequence: CDR1 SGHTA, CDR2 FQGNSA. The CDR3 is made up of 15 amino acids. Deletions cut 0 bases from V and 2 bases from J, with 10 bases between. CDR3: CASSLARGWNYGYTF. Here the CDR3 DNA reads TGTGCCAGCAGCTTAGCGCGGGGTTGGAACTATGGCTACACCTTC.

This sequence joins TRBV2 and TRBJ1-1; no clear D. The length of the CDR3 is 11 residues. Deletions cut 8 bases from V and 0 bases from J, with 4 bases between. Germline CDR1 reads SNHLY; CDR2 reads FYNNEI. The CDR3 is CASDMNTEAFF. DNA of the CDR3: TGTGCCAGCGACATGAACACTGAAGCTTTCTTT.